The 31 T cell receptor beta chains listed next were all sequenced from one sample in a study of OX40 agonist ivuxolimab in advanced cancers. Measured with immunoSEQ multiplex PCR; TCRdb has only the in-frame clones, and not every one. The table records 40,000 to 60,000 clones, around nine tenths of them present only once. Sequenced here: CD4+ or CD8+ T cells sorted from blood, sampled in a trial of the OX40 agonist ivuxolimab. The receptor source for this set is an adult with an advanced solid tumor such as melanoma, head and neck, liver or kidney cancer.

The rearrangement joins TRBV28 to TRBJ1-2, with 7 positions matching TRBD1. Germline CDR1 reads MDHEN; CDR2 reads SYDVKM. The CDR3 spans 13 residues. Germline trimming cut 5 bases from V and 5 bases from J; bases unmatched to any gene: 5. The CDR3: CASSAMTGYGYTF. The CDR3 DNA sequence: TGTGCCAGCAGTGCTATGACAGGGTATGGCTACACCTTC.

The chain has TRBV6-5 and TRBJ1-6, with D perhaps matching TRBD1 (6 bases). V lost 3 bases and J 4 bases, leaving 10 bases between the germline ends. The germline V gene encodes CDR1 MNHEY and CDR2 SVGAGI. The CDR3 runs 15 residues. CDR3 protein: CASSYSDSYNSPLHF. The CDR3 DNA is TGTGCCAGCAGTTATTCGGACAGTTATAATTCACCCCTCCACTTT.

In the case of this clone: At one end the junction does not follow the germline gene, possibly because of a read error. The chain carries TRBV6-1 and TRBJ2-7; unclear D gene. CDR1 is MNHNS and CDR2 is SASEGT in the germline V gene. The CDR3 length is 14 residues. The CDR3 protein is CASREGSGVYEQYF. DNA of the CDR3: TGTGCCAGCAGAGAAGGTTCAGGAGTCTACGAGCAGTACTTC.

J is TRBJ1-3 and V is TRBV6-5; D gene uncertain. Trimming cost V 0 bases and J 2 bases, with 11 bases left between them. The CDR3 consists of 16 residues. The V gene's germline CDR1 is MNHEY and CDR2 SVGAGI. CDR3 loop: CASSYSDGSPGNTIYF. In nucleotides, the CDR3 is TGTGCCAGCAGTTACTCTGATGGTAGCCCTGGAAACACCATATATTTT.

V usage is TRBV19 and J usage is TRBJ1-3, with 9 bases identical to TRBD1. CDR3 size: 17 residues. CDR1 is LNHDA, CDR2 SQIVND, per germline (reference sequence). V gave up 3 bases and J gave up 4 bases; unmatched junction bases: 10. In DNA form, the CDR3 reads TGTGCCAGTAGTATCGGACAGGGGTTATTCGGAGGAAACACCATATATTTT. It is translated as CASSIGQGLFGGNTIYF.

The J gene is TRBJ1-2, the V gene TRBV11-2; no clear D gene. The CDR3 has 13 amino acids. V was clipped by 5 bases and J by 0 bases, with 7 bases between them. Germline CDR1 is SGHAT and CDR2 is FQNNGV. The CDR3 spells CASSPGPNYGYTF. CDR3 nucleotide sequence: TGTGCCAGCAGCCCGGGCCCTAACTATGGCTACACCTTC.

This clone was seen only once. Other nucleotide sequences from this sample produce the same CDR3. This chain connects TRBV6-6 to TRBJ2-2, with D perhaps matching TRBD1 or TRBD2 (7 bases each). Germline CDR1 and CDR2: MNHNY and SVGAGI (reference sequence). V was trimmed by 4 bases and J by 1 base, leaving 10 bases between them. This CDR3 has 15 residues. The CDR3 region has the DNA TGTGCCAGCAGTTCAGGGGGGGGGAACACCGGGGAGCTGTTTTTT. This codes for CASSSGGGNTGELFF.

The table lists this clone with a few counts. The V gene is TRBV6-5, the J gene TRBJ1-5; D gene uncertain. Germline V lookup: CDR1 MNHEY, CDR2 SVGAGI. Between the trimmed V and J ends, which lost 5 bases and 2 bases, there was a span of 7 bases. The CDR3 is 13 residues long. The CDR3, as DNA: TGTGCCAGCAGTCCAGTGGGCAATCAGCCCCAGCATTTT. Translating gives CASSPVGNQPQHF.

V usage is TRBV7-9 and J usage is TRBJ2-5; 13 positions match TRBD2. Trimming removed 5 bases from V and 3 bases from J; junction bases left unmatched: 12. Germline V gene data show CDR1 as SEHNR and CDR2 as FQNEAQ (reference sequence). This CDR3 is built from 18 residues. CDR3 sequence reads: CASSPGQLAGGGKETQYF. The CDR3 region has the DNA TGTGCCAGCAGCCCAGGTCAACTAGCGGGAGGGGGAAAAGAGACCCAGTACTTC.

This sequence joins TRBV2 and TRBJ1-2; D not certain. V lost 5 bases, J lost 8 bases, and 15 bases lay in between. This CDR3 contains 13 residues. The V gene's germline CDR1 is SNHLY and CDR2 FYNNEI. The CDR3 DNA reads TGTGCCAGCAGTAGGATGGGGTTAGGCGGCTACACCTTC. It yields the protein CASSRMGLGGYTF.

This clone was seen more than once but under ten times. This rearrangement joins TRBV10-3 to TRBJ2-5; perhaps TRBD2 as D (6 bases). CDR3 length: 12 residues. Germline V gene data show CDR1 as ENHRY and CDR2 as SYGVKD. V was pared by 8 bases and J by 2 bases, with 9 bases between. Written as DNA, the CDR3 is TGTGCCATCGGGGACTCACAAGAGACCCAGTACTTC. Its protein is CAIGDSQETQYF.

V and J are TRBV29-1 and TRBJ1-2; the D gene is possibly TRBD1 (6 bases). The CDR3 covers 12 residues. Looked up from germline, CDR1 is SQVTM and CDR2 is ANQGSEA. V lost 5 bases, J lost 4 bases, and 11 bases lay in between. The CDR3 DNA reads as TGCAGCGTTCTCAGGACAGCCTATGGCTACACCTTC. The encoded protein is CSVLRTAYGYTF.

The rearrangement uses TRBV7-3 and TRBJ2-4; D is uncertain. The CDR3 runs to 13 residues. The germline V gene has CDR1 SGHTA and CDR2 FQGTGA. V gave up 0 bases and J gave up 7 bases, with 7 bases separating them. The CDR3 DNA reads as TGTGCCAGCAGCTTAACGCCATCGAACATTCAGTACTTC. It codes for CASSLTPSNIQYF.

The CDR3 is CASSHQLAGAYEQYF. For the CDR3, the DNA is TGCGCCAGCAGCCACCAACTAGCGGGGGCCTACGAGCAGTACTTC. The V gene is TRBV4-1, the J gene TRBJ2-7; 11 nucleotides match TRBD2. The germline V gene has CDR1 MGHRA and CDR2 YSYEKL. The length of the CDR3 is 15 residues. Trimming at V came to 3 bases and at J to 2 bases, leaving 3 bases not matched to a gene.

The chain couples TRBV5-1 to TRBJ2-3; the D call may be TRBD1 or TRBD2 (5 bases each). The CDR3 is 16 amino acids. CDR1 and CDR2 from the germline V gene are SGHRS and YFSETQ. The V and J ends lost 0 bases and 4 bases respectively, with 15 bases between them. The CDR3 bases are TGCGCCAGCAGCTTGGAGGGGAGCAGGGACGCAGATACGCAGTATTTT. It codes for CASSLEGSRDADTQYF.

V gene TRBV7-9 combines with J gene TRBJ1-1; D perhaps matches TRBD1 (5 bases). Germline V CDR1 and CDR2: SEHNR, FQNEAQ (reference sequence). CDR3 length: 14 amino acids. V was cut by 5 bases and J by 4 bases, with 14 bases left in between. The CDR3 DNA follows: TGTGCCAGCAGCAACGAGGGGCTAGGCACTGAAGCTTTCTTT. Its translation is CASSNEGLGTEAFF.

V usage is TRBV2 and J usage is TRBJ2-3, with 9 bases that match TRBD1. Germline CDR1 and CDR2: SNHLY and FYNNEI. V dropped 6 bases and J dropped 4; count of bases not matched to a gene: 5. This CDR3 is 14 amino acids long. CDR3 amino acids: CASSTGGASDTQYF. In DNA, the CDR3 is TGTGCCAGCAGCACAGGGGGCGCGTCAGATACGCAGTATTTT.

The gene calls are TRBV7-2 and TRBJ2-1; D is possibly TRBD2 (6 bases). The germline gives CDR1 SGHTA, CDR2 FQGNSA. The CDR3 has 16 amino acids. Trimming took 4 bases from V and 0 from J, leaving 13 bases between them. For the CDR3, the DNA is TGTGCCAGCAGCTCAACCGGGACTCTCTCCTACAATGAGCAGTTCTTC. Translation: CASSSTGTLSYNEQFF.

The V gene is TRBV11-3, the J gene TRBJ2-1; perhaps TRBD2 as D (6 bases). Trimming shortened V by 3 bases and J by 9 bases, and 9 bases separated the two germline ends. The CDR3 is 12 amino acids. CDR1 and CDR2 (germline): SGHNT, YENEEA. DNA of the CDR3: TGTGCCAGCAGCTTGGAGGGAGGTGAGCAGTTCTTC. Its protein product is CASSLEGGEQFF.

V gene TRBV25-1 combines with J gene TRBJ2-3; 9 positions agree with TRBD2. CDR3 size: 16 residues. Germline V gene data show CDR1 as MGHDK and CDR2 as SYGVNS. J lost 2 bases, V lost 4 bases, and 7 bases had no gene match. The DNA for the CDR3 is TGTGCCAGCAGTGGATCTAGCGGGGACAACACAGATACGCAGTATTTT. Translation gives CASSGSSGDNTDTQYF.

The CDR3 region has the DNA TGTGCCAGTAGTATAGGACAGGGAGGATCTGGGGCCAACGTCCTGACTTTC. This sequence encodes CASSIGQGGSGANVLTF. The chain uses TRBV19 and TRBJ2-6, with a weak D call TRBD1 (7 bases). Germline V gene sequence: CDR1 LNHDA, CDR2 SQIVND (reference sequence). The CDR3 totals 17 residues. The V end lost 1 base, the J end lost 1 base, and 11 bases lay between the germline ends.

CDR3 sequence reads: CASRVTGTGAYEQYF. DNA for the CDR3: TGTGCCAGCAGGGTAACCGGGACAGGGGCCTACGAGCAGTACTTC. This chain connects TRBV7-2 to TRBJ2-7; 10 bases are shared with TRBD1. There are 15 residues in the CDR3. Per the germline V gene, CDR1 is SGHTA and CDR2 is FQGNSA. Trimming cost V 6 bases and J 2 bases; bases outside gene matches: 7.

CDR3 region: CAWTRKGLAGVEQFF. The CDR3 region has the DNA TGTGCCTGGACCCGAAAGGGGCTAGCGGGAGTTGAGCAGTTCTTC. The V and J genes are TRBV30 and TRBJ2-1; 10 nucleotides agree with TRBD2. J gave up 9 bases and V 4 bases, and 12 bases lay outside the gene matches. The CDR3 totals 15 residues. The germline V gene has CDR1 GTSNPN and CDR2 SVGIG (reference sequence).

This chain connects TRBV7-8 to TRBJ2-7; 9 bases are shared with TRBD1. Unmatched junction bases numbered 12, after V lost 5 bases and J lost 4 bases. Germline CDR1 is SGHVS and CDR2 is FQNEAQ. The CDR3 length is 16 residues. CDR3 in DNA: TGTGCCAGCAGCCCTCTCACCGGGACAGGGAGTTACGAGCAGTACTTC. It encodes CASSPLTGTGSYEQYF.

V is TRBV5-4 and J is TRBJ2-7; 12 nucleotides line up with TRBD2. Germline trimming cut 4 bases from V and 5 bases from J; bases unmatched to any gene: 7. Germline assignment: CDR1 SGHNT and CDR2 YYREEE (reference sequence). The CDR3 length is 15 residues. The CDR3: CASSTGLAGGNEQYF. For the CDR3, the DNA is TGTGCCAGCAGCACGGGACTAGCGGGTGGCAACGAGCAGTACTTC.

The V call is TRBV6-1, the J call TRBJ2-3; D is uncertain. Trimming left V 2 bases short and J 1 base short, with 13 bases between. Germline values: CDR1 MNHNS, CDR2 SASEGT. CDR3 size: 16 residues. The CDR3 sequence: CASSEHAGSRTDTQYF. The CDR3 bases are TGTGCCAGCAGTGAACACGCTGGCAGCCGCACAGATACGCAGTATTTT.

The chain recombines TRBV30 with TRBJ2-1; possibly TRBD2 for D (5 bases). Deletions cut 2 bases from V and 6 bases from J, with 20 bases between. Germline lookup yields CDR1 GTSNPN and CDR2 SVGIG (reference sequence). This CDR3 has 16 residues. The DNA of the CDR3 is TGTGCCTGGAGTTTAGCTCGAGGTGGCCGGGGCAATGAGCAGTTCTTC. It codes for CAWSLARGGRGNEQFF.

The rearrangement uses TRBV18 and TRBJ2-4; D remains unclear. Germline V CDR1 and CDR2: KGHSH, LQKENI. The CDR3 runs to 13 residues. V dropped 4 bases and J dropped 0 bases, with 4 bases sitting between them. CDR3 in DNA: TGTGCCAGCTCACTAGAAGCCAAAAACATTCAGTACTTC. This codes for CASSLEAKNIQYF. Using reference TRBV18 and TRBJ2-4 for the parts outside the CDR3, the full variable domain is NAGVMQNPRHLVRRRGQEARLRCSPMKGHSHVYWYRQLPEEGLKFMVYLQKENIIDESGMPKERFSAEFPKEGPSILRIQQVVRGDSAAYFCASSLEAKNIQYFGAGTRLSVL.

The V call is TRBV5-5, the J call TRBJ2-7; 9 nucleotides agree with TRBD2. Losses at the gene ends were 0 bases for V and 2 bases for J; bases not matched to a gene: 18. Germline CDR1 is SGHKS and CDR2 is YYEKEE (reference sequence). This CDR3 is built from 20 residues. CDR3 DNA sequence: TGTGCCAGCAGCTTGGCCTGGGGGAACCGGGCTAGCGGGATGGCCTACGAGCAGTACTTC. Its protein is CASSLAWGNRASGMAYEQYF.

The chain joins TRBV6-1 to TRBJ1-6, with D uncertain. The CDR3 is made up of 14 amino acids. CDR1 is MNHNS and CDR2 is SASEGT in the germline V gene. The V end lost 3 bases, the J end lost 3 bases, and 6 bases lay between the germline ends. CDR3 DNA sequence: TGTGCCAGCAGTGATAACGGCTATAATTCACCCCTCCACTTT. Amino acids: CASSDNGYNSPLHF.

The chain has TRBV5-4 and TRBJ2-7; a weak D match, TRBD2 (5 bases). CDR1 is SGHNT, CDR2 YYREEE, per germline (reference sequence). V was pared by 6 bases and J by 0 bases, with 10 bases between. CDR3 size: 13 residues. The CDR3 spells CASNLRGSYEQYF. CDR3 bases: TGTGCCAGCAACCTTCGGGGCTCCTACGAGCAGTACTTC.